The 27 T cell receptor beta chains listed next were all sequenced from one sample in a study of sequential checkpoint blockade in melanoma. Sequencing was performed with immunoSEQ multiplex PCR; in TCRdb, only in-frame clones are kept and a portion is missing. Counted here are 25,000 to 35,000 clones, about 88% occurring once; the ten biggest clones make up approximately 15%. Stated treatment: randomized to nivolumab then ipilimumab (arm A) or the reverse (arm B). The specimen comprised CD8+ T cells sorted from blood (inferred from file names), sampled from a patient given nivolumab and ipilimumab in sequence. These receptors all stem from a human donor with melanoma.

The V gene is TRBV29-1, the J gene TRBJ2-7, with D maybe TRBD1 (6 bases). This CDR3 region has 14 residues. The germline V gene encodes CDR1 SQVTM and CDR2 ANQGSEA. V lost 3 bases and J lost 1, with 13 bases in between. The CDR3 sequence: CSVEGAGSSYEQYF. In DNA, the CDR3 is TGCAGCGTTGAGGGGGCAGGGTCGTCCTACGAGCAGTACTTC.

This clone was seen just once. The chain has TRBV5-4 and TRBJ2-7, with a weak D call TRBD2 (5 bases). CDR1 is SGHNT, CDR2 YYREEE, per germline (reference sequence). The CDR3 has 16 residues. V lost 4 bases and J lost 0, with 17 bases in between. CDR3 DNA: TGTGCCAGCAGCGGTGCGTCGGGTGGGAGCTCCTACGAGCAGTACTTC. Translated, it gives CASSGASGGSSYEQYF.

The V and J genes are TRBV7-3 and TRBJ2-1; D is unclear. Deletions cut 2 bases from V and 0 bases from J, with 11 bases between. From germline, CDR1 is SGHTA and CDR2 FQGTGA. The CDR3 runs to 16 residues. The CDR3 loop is CASSLFAKSSYNEQFF. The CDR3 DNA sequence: TGTGCCAGCAGCTTATTTGCGAAAAGCTCCTACAATGAGCAGTTCTTC.

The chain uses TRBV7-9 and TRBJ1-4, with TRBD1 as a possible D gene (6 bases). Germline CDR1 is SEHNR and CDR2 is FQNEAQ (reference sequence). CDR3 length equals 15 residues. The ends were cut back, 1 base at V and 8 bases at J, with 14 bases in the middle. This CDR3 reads CASSLVAGAGEKLFF. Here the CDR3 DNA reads TGTGCCAGCAGCTTAGTAGCAGGGGCTGGGGAAAAACTGTTTTTT.

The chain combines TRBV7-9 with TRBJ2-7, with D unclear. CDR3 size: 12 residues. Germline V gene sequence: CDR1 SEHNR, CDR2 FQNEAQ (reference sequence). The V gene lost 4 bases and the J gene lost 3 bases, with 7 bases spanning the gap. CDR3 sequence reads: CASSSIDYEQYF. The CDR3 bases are TGTGCCAGCAGCTCGATAGACTACGAGCAGTACTTC. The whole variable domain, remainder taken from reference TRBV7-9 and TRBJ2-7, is DTGVSQNPRHKITKRGQNVTFRCDPISEHNRLYWYRQTLGQGPEFLTYFQNEAQLEKSRLLSDRFSAERPKGSFSTLEIQRTEQGDSAMYLCASSSIDYEQYFGPGTRLTVT.

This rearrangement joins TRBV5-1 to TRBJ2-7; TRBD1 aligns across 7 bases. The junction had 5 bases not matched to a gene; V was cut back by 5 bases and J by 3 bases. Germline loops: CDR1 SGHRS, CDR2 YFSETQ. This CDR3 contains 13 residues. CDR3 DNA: TGCGCCAGCAGAACCGGGACAGACTACGAGCAGTACTTC. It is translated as CASRTGTDYEQYF.

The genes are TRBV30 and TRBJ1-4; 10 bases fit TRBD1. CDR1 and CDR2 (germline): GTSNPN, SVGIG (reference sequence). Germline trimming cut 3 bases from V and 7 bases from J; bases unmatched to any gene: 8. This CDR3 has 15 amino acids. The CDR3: CAWSATGGRGEKLFF. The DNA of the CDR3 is TGTGCCTGGAGCGCGACAGGGGGCAGGGGTGAAAAACTGTTTTTT.

CDR3 nucleotides: TGTGCCAGCAGTGGGGGCGTATACGAGCAGTACGTC. It codes for CASSGGVYEQYV. The chain is built from TRBV28 and TRBJ2-7, with a weak D call TRBD1 (6 bases). V was trimmed by 5 bases and J by 4 bases, leaving 9 bases between them. The CDR3 covers 12 residues. In germline, CDR1 is MDHEN, CDR2 SYDVKM.

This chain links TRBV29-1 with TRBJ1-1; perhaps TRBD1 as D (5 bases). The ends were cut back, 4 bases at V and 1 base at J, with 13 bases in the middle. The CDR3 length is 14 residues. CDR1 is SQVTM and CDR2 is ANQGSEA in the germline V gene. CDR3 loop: CSVVGGTGNTEAFF. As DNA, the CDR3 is TGCAGCGTTGTTGGGGGGACGGGGAACACTGAAGCTTTCTTT.

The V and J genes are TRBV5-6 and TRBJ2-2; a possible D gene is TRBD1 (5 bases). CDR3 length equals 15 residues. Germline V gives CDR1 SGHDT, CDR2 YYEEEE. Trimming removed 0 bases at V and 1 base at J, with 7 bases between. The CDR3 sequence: CASSLGQGNTGELFF. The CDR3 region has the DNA TGTGCCAGCAGCTTGGGGCAGGGGAACACCGGGGAGCTGTTTTTT.

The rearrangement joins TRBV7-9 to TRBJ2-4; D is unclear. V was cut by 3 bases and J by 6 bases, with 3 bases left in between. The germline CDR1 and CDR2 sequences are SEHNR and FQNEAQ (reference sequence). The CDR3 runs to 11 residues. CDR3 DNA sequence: TGTGCCAGCAGCTTCGGAAACATTCAGTACTTC. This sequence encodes CASSFGNIQYF.

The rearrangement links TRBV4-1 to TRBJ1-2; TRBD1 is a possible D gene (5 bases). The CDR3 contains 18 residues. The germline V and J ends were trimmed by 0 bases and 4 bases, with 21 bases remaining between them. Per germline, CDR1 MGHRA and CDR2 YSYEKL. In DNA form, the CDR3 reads TGCGCCAGCAGCCAAGATTGGGCGACATTAGGGGTTTTCTATGGCTACACCTTC. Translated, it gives CASSQDWATLGVFYGYTF.

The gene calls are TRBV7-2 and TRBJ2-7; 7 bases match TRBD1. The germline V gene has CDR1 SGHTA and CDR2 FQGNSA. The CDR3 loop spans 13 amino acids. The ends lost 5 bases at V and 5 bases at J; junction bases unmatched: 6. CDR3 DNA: TGTGCCAGCAGCCTGACAGGGCTCGACGAGCAGTACGTC. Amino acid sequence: CASSLTGLDEQYV.

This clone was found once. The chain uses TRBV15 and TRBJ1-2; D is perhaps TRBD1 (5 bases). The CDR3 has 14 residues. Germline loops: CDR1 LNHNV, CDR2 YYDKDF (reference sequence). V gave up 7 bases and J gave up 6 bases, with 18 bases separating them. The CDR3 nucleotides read TGTGCCACCACCGGGACTTTTGGAGGGGATGGCTACACCTTC. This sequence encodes CATTGTFGGDGYTF.

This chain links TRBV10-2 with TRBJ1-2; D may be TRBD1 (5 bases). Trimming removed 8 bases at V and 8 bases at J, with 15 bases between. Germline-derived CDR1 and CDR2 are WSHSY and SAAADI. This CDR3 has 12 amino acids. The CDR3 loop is CASAGYEEGYTF. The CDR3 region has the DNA TGCGCCAGCGCAGGGTATGAAGAGGGCTACACCTTC.

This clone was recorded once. CDR3 DNA: TGTGCCAGCAGCGTCGCAACAGGCCCCCAGGGGGGAGATACGCAGTATTTT. Translated, it gives CASSVATGPQGGDTQYF. The rearrangement uses TRBV9 and TRBJ2-3; D perhaps matches TRBD1 (7 bases). CDR1 and CDR2 from the germline V gene are SGDLS and YYNGEE. V was clipped by 2 bases and J by 5 bases, with 21 bases between them. The CDR3 is made up of 17 amino acids. Variable domain in full (rest from reference TRBV9 and TRBJ2-3): DSGVTQTPKHLITATGQRVTLRCSPRSGDLSVYWYQQSLDQGLQFLIQYYNGEERAKGNILERFSAQQFPDLHSELNLSSLELGDSALYFCASSVATGPQGGDTQYFGPGTRLTVL.

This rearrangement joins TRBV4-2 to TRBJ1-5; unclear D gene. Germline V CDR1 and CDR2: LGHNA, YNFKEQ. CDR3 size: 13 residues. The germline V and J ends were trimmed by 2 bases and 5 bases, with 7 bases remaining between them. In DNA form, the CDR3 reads TGTGCCAGCAGCCAACAGTTTGATCAGCCCCAGCATTTT. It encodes CASSQQFDQPQHF.

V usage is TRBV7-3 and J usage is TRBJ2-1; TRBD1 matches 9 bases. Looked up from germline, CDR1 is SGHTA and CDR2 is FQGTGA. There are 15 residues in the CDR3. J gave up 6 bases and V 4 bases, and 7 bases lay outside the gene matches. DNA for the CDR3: TGTGCCAGCAGCTCTCCGGGACAGGGTGTCAATGAGCAGTTCTTC. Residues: CASSSPGQGVNEQFF.

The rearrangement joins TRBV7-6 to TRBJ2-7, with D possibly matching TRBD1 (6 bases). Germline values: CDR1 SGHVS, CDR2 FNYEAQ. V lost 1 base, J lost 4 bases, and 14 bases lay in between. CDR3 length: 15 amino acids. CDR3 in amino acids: CASSLGGQIRYEQYV. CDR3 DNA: TGTGCCAGCAGCTTAGGGGGGCAGATTCGTTACGAGCAGTACGTC.

The CDR3 DNA reads TGTGCCAGCAGTTCAGCTAGGACTAGCGGGAACTACGAGCAGTACTTC. Protein sequence: CASSSARTSGNYEQYF. The V call is TRBV27, the J call TRBJ2-7; TRBD2 matches 12 bases. Germline loops: CDR1 MNHEY, CDR2 SMNVEV (reference sequence). V shed 4 bases, J shed 3 bases, and the junction held 7 bases outside the gene matches. The CDR3 loop spans 16 amino acids.

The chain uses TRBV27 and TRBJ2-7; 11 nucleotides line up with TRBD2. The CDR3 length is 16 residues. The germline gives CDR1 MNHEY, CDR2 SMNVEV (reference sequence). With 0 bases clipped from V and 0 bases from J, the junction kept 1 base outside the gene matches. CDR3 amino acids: CASSLSTSGSSYEQYF. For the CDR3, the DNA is TGTGCCAGCAGTTTATCAACTAGCGGGAGCTCCTACGAGCAGTACTTC.

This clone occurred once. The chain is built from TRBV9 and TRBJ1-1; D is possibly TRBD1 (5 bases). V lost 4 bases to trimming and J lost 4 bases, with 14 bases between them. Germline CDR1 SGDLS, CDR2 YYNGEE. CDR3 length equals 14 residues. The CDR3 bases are TGTGCCAGCAGCCAGACGGGGGGGGGCACTGAAGCTTTCTTT. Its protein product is CASSQTGGGTEAFF.

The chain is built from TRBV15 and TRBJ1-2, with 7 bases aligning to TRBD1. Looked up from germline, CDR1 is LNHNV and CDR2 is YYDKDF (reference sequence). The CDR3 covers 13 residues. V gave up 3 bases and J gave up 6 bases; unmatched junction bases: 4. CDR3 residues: CATSSPTGHGYTF. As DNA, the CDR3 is TGTGCCACCAGCAGCCCGACAGGGCATGGCTACACCTTC. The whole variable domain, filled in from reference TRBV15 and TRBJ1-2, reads DAMVIQNPRYQVTQFGKPVTLSCSQTLNHNVMYWYQQKSSQAPKLLFHYYDKDFNNEADTPDNFQSRRPNTSFCFLDIRSPGLGDTAMYLCATSSPTGHGYTFGSGTRLTVV.

The CDR3, as DNA: TGTGCCACCAGCGGACCCCTGGGGCCCACCGGGGAGCTGTTTTTT. Translation: CATSGPLGPTGELFF. This rearrangement joins TRBV15 to TRBJ2-2; tentatively, D is TRBD1 (5 bases). V shed 5 bases and J shed 4 bases, with 14 bases lying between them. CDR1 is LNHNV and CDR2 is YYDKDF in the germline V gene (reference sequence). CDR3 length: 15 residues. The entire variable domain, with the rest obtained from reference TRBV15 and TRBJ2-2, is as follows: DAMVIQNPRYQVTQFGKPVTLSCSQTLNHNVMYWYQQKSSQAPKLLFHYYDKDFNNEADTPDNFQSRRPNTSFCFLDIRSPGLGDTAMYLCATSGPLGPTGELFFGEGSRLTVL.

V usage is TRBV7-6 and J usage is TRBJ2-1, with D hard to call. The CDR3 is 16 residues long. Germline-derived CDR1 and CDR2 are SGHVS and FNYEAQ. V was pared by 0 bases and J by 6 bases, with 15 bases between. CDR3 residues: CASSLANPVLVNEQFF. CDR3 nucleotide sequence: TGTGCCAGCAGCTTAGCGAACCCGGTACTGGTCAATGAGCAGTTCTTC.

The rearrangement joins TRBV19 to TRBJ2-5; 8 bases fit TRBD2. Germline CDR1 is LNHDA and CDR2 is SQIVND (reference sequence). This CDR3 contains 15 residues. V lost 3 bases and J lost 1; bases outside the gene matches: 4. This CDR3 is CASSIGSGTQETQYF. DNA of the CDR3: TGTGCCAGTAGTATTGGTAGCGGGACCCAAGAGACCCAGTACTTC.

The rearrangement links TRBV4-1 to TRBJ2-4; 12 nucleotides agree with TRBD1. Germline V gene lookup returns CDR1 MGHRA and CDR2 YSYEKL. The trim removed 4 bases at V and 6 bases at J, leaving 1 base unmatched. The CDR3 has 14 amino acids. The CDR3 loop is CASSRGQGANIQYF. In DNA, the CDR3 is TGCGCCAGCAGCCGGGGACAGGGGGCAAACATTCAGTACTTC.